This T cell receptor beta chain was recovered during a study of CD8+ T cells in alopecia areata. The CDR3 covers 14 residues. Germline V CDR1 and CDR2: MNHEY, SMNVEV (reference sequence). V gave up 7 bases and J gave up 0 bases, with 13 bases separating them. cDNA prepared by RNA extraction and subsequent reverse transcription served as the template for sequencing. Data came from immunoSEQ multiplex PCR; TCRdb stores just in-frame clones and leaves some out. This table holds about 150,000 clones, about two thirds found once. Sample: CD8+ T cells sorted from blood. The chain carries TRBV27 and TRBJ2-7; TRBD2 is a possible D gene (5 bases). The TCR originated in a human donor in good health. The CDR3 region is CASKPGLSSYEQYF. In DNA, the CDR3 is TGTGCCAGCAAGCCCGGACTTAGCTCCTACGAGCAGTACTTC.